A single sample gave rise to the 13 T cell receptor beta chains below, sequenced in a study of T cells in women clearing cervical HPV infection. The table came from immunoSEQ multiplex PCR; TCRdb's copy has only in-frame clones and leaves some out. This sample's clone table lists around 30,000 clones. Sample: blood buffy coat. The receptors here all came from a woman between 18 and 70 years old with a cervical HPV16 infection that either progressed to CIN3+ or cleared (not recorded which).

To note about this clone: The read stops 3 residues short of the end of the CDR3; the missing end is completed from the germline J gene. The chain uses TRBV20-1 and TRBJ2-2; TRBD1 aligns across 8 bases. Germline lookup yields CDR1 DFQATT and CDR2 SNEGSKA (reference sequence). This CDR3 comprises 14 residues. Unmatched junction bases numbered 8, after V lost 6 bases and J lost 5 bases. CDR3 bases read: TGCAGTGCCCCGGAACAGGGGGGTACCGGGGAG. It translates to CSAPEQGGTGE. From start to end, the CDR3 is CSAPEQGGTGELFF.

In the case of this clone: The read ends 3 residues before the CDR3 terminus; that terminus is restored from the germline J gene. The chain employs TRBV18 and TRBJ1-2, with TRBD1 as a possible D gene (5 bases). Germline V lookup: CDR1 KGHSH, CDR2 LQKENI. This CDR3 has 14 residues. This chain's CDR3 is CASSLTPDKNIYTF. The CDR3 bases that were read are TGTGCCAGCTCATTGACACCGGACAAAAACATC.

This clone is labeled medium-sized (0.01 to 0.1%) based on frequency. Read coverage stops 3 residues before the CDR3 terminus; the germline J gene supplies the remainder. The gene calls are TRBV19 and TRBJ2-6; 8 bases match TRBD1. The V segment lost 3 bases and the J segment 2 bases; nucleotides outside the gene matches: 3. The CDR3 has 16 amino acids. CDR1 is LNHDA, CDR2 SQIVND, per germline (reference sequence). CDR3 residues: CASSIRTGTGANVLTF. CDR3 DNA, as far as it was read: TGTGCCAGTAGTATCAGGACAGGGACTGGGGCCAACGTC.

A word on this clone: The read falls 3 residues short of the CDR3 end, and the missing part is taken from the germline J gene. V usage is TRBV2 and J usage is TRBJ1-4; D call uncertain. Germline CDR1 reads SNHLY; CDR2 reads FYNNEI. The ends were cut back, 7 bases at V and 7 bases at J, with 13 bases in the middle. The CDR3 has 13 residues. The CDR3 here is CASTLGMREKLFF. The CDR3 bases that were read are TGTGCCAGCACTTTGGGCATGCGTGAAAAA.

The CDR3 bases that were read are TGCAGCGTTGGCTCTTTCAGGGACAGGGTGGCGAGGTGGACTGAA. This codes for CSVGSFRDRVARWTE. The whole CDR3 sequence reads CSVGSFRDRVARWTEAFF. V and J are TRBV29-1 and TRBJ1-1, with TRBD1 matching 9 bases. The observed sequence ends 3 residues before the CDR3 terminus, with the missing tail filled in from the germline J gene. Per the germline V gene, CDR1 is SQVTM and CDR2 is ANQGSEA. V was clipped by 4 bases and J by 5 bases; unmatched bases: 20. This CDR3 region has 18 residues. Full variable domain (missing parts from reference TRBV29-1 and TRBJ1-1): SAVISQKPSRDICQRGTSLTIQCQVDSQVTMMFWYRQQPGQSLTLIATANQGSEATYESGFVIDKFPISRPNLTFSTLTVSNMSPEDSSIYLCSVGSFRDRVARWTEAFFGQGTRLTVV.

Regarding this clone: The read ends 3 residues before the CDR3 terminus; that terminus is restored from the germline J gene. The rearrangement uses TRBV6-2 or TRBV6-3 and TRBJ2-1; 12 nucleotides align to TRBD2. Looked up from germline, CDR1 is MNHEY and CDR2 is SVGEGT. The CDR3 is made up of 16 amino acids. The J segment lost 7 bases and the V segment lost 8 bases, leaving 12 bases of the junction unmatched. The CDR3 spells CASELSTSGGGNEQFF. The covered CDR3 bases are TGTGCCAGCGAGTTGTCGACTAGCGGGGGAGGGAATGAG.

Comment on this clone: Read coverage stops 3 residues before the CDR3 terminus; the germline J gene supplies the remainder. The rearrangement links TRBV19 to TRBJ2-7, with 10 bases that match TRBD1. The CDR3 runs 14 residues. V lost 7 bases, J lost 4 bases, and 7 bases stayed unmatched. The V gene's germline CDR1 is LNHDA and CDR2 SQIVND (reference sequence). The CDR3: CASMRRGQGYEQYF. Incomplete CDR3 DNA: TGTGCCAGTATGAGACGGGGACAGGGGTACGAG.

As regards this clone: The read ends 3 residues before the CDR3 terminus; that terminus is restored from the germline J gene. The V call is TRBV2, the J call TRBJ2-3; 10 nucleotides match TRBD2. CDR1 is SNHLY and CDR2 is FYNNEI in the germline V gene. This CDR3 is built from 19 residues. J was trimmed by 2 bases and V by 6 bases; bases with no gene match: 17. The CDR3 protein is CASSAPFIAGGRHTDTQYF. The part of the CDR3 DNA that was read is TGTGCCAGCAGCGCCCCCTTTATAGCGGGAGGCCGTCACACAGATACG.

As concerns this clone: The read ends 3 residues early relative to the CDR3; the germline J gene fills the gap. The chain uses TRBV5-1 and TRBJ2-1, with D possibly TRBD1 on 6 matching bases. Per the germline V gene, CDR1 is SGHRS and CDR2 is YFSETQ. V dropped 7 bases and J dropped 1 base, with 15 bases sitting between them. The CDR3 is 15 amino acids. Incomplete CDR3 DNA: TGCGCCAGCGACGCCGGGACACCGTCCTACAATGAG. It encodes CASDAGTPSYNE. The whole CDR3 region reads CASDAGTPSYNEQFF.

Regarding this clone: The CDR3 end falls 3 residues outside the read, so it is completed with the germline J gene. The chain recombines TRBV9 with TRBJ2-3; D may be TRBD2 (6 bases). Trimming stripped 4 bases from V and 0 bases from J, with 12 bases between. The CDR3 extends over 15 amino acids. Germline values: CDR1 SGDLS, CDR2 YYNGEE. The CDR3 bases that were read are TGTGCCAGCAGCTATAGCGGAGCGAGCACAGATACG. Translation gives CASSYSGASTDT. From start to end, the CDR3 is CASSYSGASTDTQYF. The full variable domain, with the rest looked up from reference TRBV9 and TRBJ2-3, is DSGVTQTPKHLITATGQRVTLRCSPRSGDLSVYWYQQSLDQGLQFLIQYYNGEERAKGNILERFSAQQFPDLHSELNLSSLELGDSALYFCASSYSGASTDTQYFGPGTRLTVL.

CDR3 bases read: TGTGCCAGCAGCCCCGGAGGGGGGGTTTCCTACAATGAG. Translation: CASSPGGGVSYNE. The entire CDR3 sequence reads CASSPGGGVSYNEQFF. The chain joins TRBV7-3 to TRBJ2-1, with D maybe TRBD2 (7 bases). The missing CDR3 end, 3 residues past where the read stops, is filled in from the germline J gene. V was clipped by 5 bases and J by 1 base, with 15 bases between them. Germline V gene data show CDR1 as SGHTA and CDR2 as FQGTGA. The CDR3 runs 16 residues.

A word on this clone: The CDR3 extends 3 residues past the end of the read, so its final part is completed from the germline J gene. The rearrangement uses TRBV10-2 and TRBJ2-7, with D perhaps matching TRBD1 or TRBD2 (6 bases each). Germline CDR1 WSHSY, CDR2 SAAADI. The CDR3 consists of 12 residues. V was shortened by 8 bases and J by 3 bases, with 11 bases between the two germline ends. Partial CDR3 DNA: TGCGCCAGCGCGGGACAAAGCTACGAG. Translated: CASAGQSYE. The entire CDR3 protein reads CASAGQSYEQYF.

CDR3 DNA (partial): TGTGCCAGCAGCCCTACAGGGAATCCCACTGAA. Encoded protein: CASSPTGNPTE. The CDR3 in full is CASSPTGNPTEAFF. V and J are TRBV14 and TRBJ1-1, with TRBD1 as a possible D gene (6 bases). The missing CDR3 end, 3 residues past where the read stops, is filled in from the germline J gene. Trimming pared 4 bases from V and 4 bases from J, leaving 13 bases between. Germline CDR1 is SGHDN and CDR2 is FVKESK. CDR3 length: 14 amino acids.